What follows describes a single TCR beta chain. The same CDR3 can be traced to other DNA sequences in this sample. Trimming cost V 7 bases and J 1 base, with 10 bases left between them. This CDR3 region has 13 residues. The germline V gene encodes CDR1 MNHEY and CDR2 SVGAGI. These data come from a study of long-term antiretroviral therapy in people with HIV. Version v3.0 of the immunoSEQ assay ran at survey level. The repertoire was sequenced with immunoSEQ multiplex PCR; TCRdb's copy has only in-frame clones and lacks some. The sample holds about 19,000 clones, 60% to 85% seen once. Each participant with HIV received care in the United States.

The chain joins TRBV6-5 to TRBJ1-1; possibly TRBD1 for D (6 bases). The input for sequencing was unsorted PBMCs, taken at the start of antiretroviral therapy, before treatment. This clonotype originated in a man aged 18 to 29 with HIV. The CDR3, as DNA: TGTGCCAGCACGGGCAGGGGGAACACTGAAGCTTTCTTT. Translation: CASTGRGNTEAFF.